The rows below give T cell receptor beta chains drawn from one sample of a study of blood T cells in healthy people across ages. TCRdb reprocessed the 5' RACE reads via MiXCR and lists one record per CDR3 protein. The data contain some 1.5 million distinct CDR3 sequences, roughly 43% of them singletons. The sample consisted of blood. The receptors derive from a woman under 30 in good health. Each CDR3 is given with its conserved first and last residue. D genes are given only for firm matches. The size entry is marked missing in some rows and otherwise reads once, few, many or a size class.

v_call: TRBV20-1
j_call: TRBJ2-3
d_call: TRBD2
clone_size: .
cdr3_nt: TGCAGTGCCAGTATAGCGGGAGGGCGCGGAGATACGCAGTATTTT
cdr3_aa: CSASIAGGRGDTQYF

v_call: TRBV5-1
j_call: TRBJ1-1
d_call: .
clone_size: .
cdr3_nt: TGCGCCAGCAGCCCCCAAAAGGGGGTGACTGAAGCTTTCTTT
cdr3_aa: CASSPQKGVTEAFF

v_call: TRBV5-1
j_call: TRBJ1-5
d_call: .
clone_size: .
cdr3_nt: TGCGCCAGCAGCCCCCTCGGGACGGCTGGTCAGCCCCAGCATTTT
cdr3_aa: CASSPLGTAGQPQHF

v_call: TRBV27
j_call: TRBJ2-1
d_call: .
clone_size: .
cdr3_nt: TGTGCCAGCAGTTTTGCGGGGAATTACAATGAGCAGTTCTTC
cdr3_aa: CASSFAGNYNEQFF

v_call: TRBV27
j_call: TRBJ2-1
d_call: .
clone_size: .
cdr3_nt: TGTGCCAGCAGTTTATCCTCGGACAGTCAATACAATGAGCAGTTCTTC
cdr3_aa: CASSLSSDSQYNEQFF

v_call: TRBV20-1
j_call: TRBJ2-1
d_call: TRBD1
clone_size: few
cdr3_nt: TGCAGTGCTAGCAGCCTCCGGGACAGGCGGAACAATGAGCAGTTCTTC
cdr3_aa: CSASSLRDRRNNEQFF

v_call: TRBV4-1
j_call: TRBJ1-4
d_call: .
clone_size: .
cdr3_nt: TGCGCCAGCAGCCCCGGGGCAGGCCGTCGGGGAACTAATGAAAAACTGTTTTTT
cdr3_aa: CASSPGAGRRGTNEKLFF

v_call: TRBV6-2/TRBV6-3
j_call: TRBJ2-2
d_call: .
clone_size: .
cdr3_nt: TGTGCCAGCAGTTACCTAGCCATGAACACCGGGGAGCTGTTTTTT
cdr3_aa: CASSYLAMNTGELFF

v_call: TRBV28
j_call: TRBJ2-1
d_call: .
clone_size: .
cdr3_nt: TGTGCCAGCAGTTTAGTTAAAGGGCCAACCTACAATGAGCAGTTCTTC
cdr3_aa: CASSLVKGPTYNEQFF

v_call: TRBV2
j_call: TRBJ2-3
d_call: .
clone_size: .
cdr3_nt: TGTGCCAGAAGAATGACAGGCCTTGGGACAGATACGCAGTATTTT
cdr3_aa: CARRMTGLGTDTQYF

v_call: TRBV10-3
j_call: TRBJ2-5
d_call: .
clone_size: .
cdr3_nt: TGTGCCATCAGTGCAGGCCCGGGGACCCAGTACTTC
cdr3_aa: CAISAGPGTQYF